These 11 T cell receptor beta chains came from one sample sequenced in a study of metastatic and nonmetastatic thyroid tumors. Among the patients, none had received any treatment before thyroid surgery. MiXCR reprocessed the PCR reads for TCRdb. The table lists 25,000 to 35,000 clones, about 17% of them singletons. Specimen: blood. The source is a female donor with papillary thyroid cancer or a benign thyroid nodule (not recorded which). Some clones in this sample may be carry-over from other donors' samples.

This clone appeared many times. This chain uses TRBV30 with TRBJ2-3, with D uncertain. The germline CDR1 and CDR2 sequences are GTSNPN and SVGIG (reference sequence). CDR3 length: 17 amino acids. V was cut by 1 base and J by 0 bases, with 17 bases left in between. The DNA for the CDR3 is TGTGCCTGGAGTGGGGGTACGGGCAGGCCCAGCACAGATACGCAGTATTTT. Encoded protein: CAWSGGTGRPSTDTQYF.

The CDR3 sequence is CASSLSLGVVSNYGYTF. The CDR3 region has the DNA TGTGCCAGCAGCTTATCACTGGGAGTCGTCTCTAACTATGGCTACACCTTC. This chain links TRBV11-2 with TRBJ1-2, with D hard to call. This CDR3 is 17 amino acids long. Germline assignment: CDR1 SGHAT and CDR2 FQNNGV. Trimming took off 2 bases at V and 0 bases at J, with 16 bases between the two ends. Combining the CDR3 with reference TRBV11-2 and TRBJ1-2 gives the whole variable domain EAGVAQSPRYKIIEKRQSVAFWCNPISGHATLYWYQQILGQGPKLLIQFQNNGVVDDSQLPKDRFSAERLKGVDSTLKIQPAKLEDSAVYLCASSLSLGVVSNYGYTFGSGTRLTVV.

There are many counts of this clone. The rearrangement uses TRBV2 and TRBJ2-3; 7 bases line up with TRBD2. The CDR3 length is 16 residues. Per the germline V gene, CDR1 is SNHLY and CDR2 is FYNNEI. Trimming removed 6 bases from V and 4 bases from J; junction bases left unmatched: 13. Here the CDR3 DNA reads TGTGCCAGCAGAGAGGCGCGGCGGGAGAATGCAGATACGCAGTATTTT. This codes for CASREARRENADTQYF. Complete variable domain (other parts from reference TRBV2 and TRBJ2-3): EPEVTQTPSHQVTQMGQEVILRCVPISNHLYFYWYRQILGQKVEFLVSFYNNEISEKSEIFDDQFSVERPDGSNFTLKIRSTKLEDSAMYFCASREARRENADTQYFGPGTRLTVL.

This clone was picked up many times. The chain joins TRBV7-2 to TRBJ1-1; D is unclear. V lost 3 bases, J lost 1 base, and 9 bases lay in between. The CDR3 consists of 14 residues. Germline lookup yields CDR1 SGHTA and CDR2 FQGNSA. The CDR3 DNA is TGTGCCAGCAGCTTCTCACAAGAGAACACTGAAGCTTTCTTT. Its translation is CASSFSQENTEAFF.

The table lists this clone with many counts. The rearrangement links TRBV7-6 to TRBJ1-1, with D tentatively TRBD1 (5 bases). CDR1 is SGHVS and CDR2 is FNYEAQ in the germline V gene. CDR3 length equals 14 residues. V gave up 3 bases and J gave up 4 bases, with 12 bases separating them. CDR3 nucleotides: TGTGCCAGCAGCTTGTCAGGAGGGGTCACTGAAGCTTTCTTT. Encoded protein: CASSLSGGVTEAFF.

This clone is medium-sized (0.01 to 0.1%) within its sample. The V and J genes are TRBV6-5 and TRBJ2-7; TRBD2 matches 13 bases. This CDR3 region has 18 residues. The junction had 13 bases not matched to a gene; V was cut back by 2 bases and J by 6 bases. Germline CDR1 MNHEY, CDR2 SVGAGI. As DNA, the CDR3 is TGTGCCAGCAGTTACGCCAGGACTAGCGGGAGATCCTTTGGCGAGCAGTACTTC. Protein sequence: CASSYARTSGRSFGEQYF.

This clone was observed many times. The V and J genes are TRBV2 and TRBJ1-2; D unclear. V was pared by 0 bases and J by 4 bases, with 9 bases between. Germline V gives CDR1 SNHLY, CDR2 FYNNEI. The CDR3 runs 14 residues. The CDR3 bases are TGTGCCAGCAGTGAAGCGAGGGTCCGCTATGGCTACACCTTC. Translating gives CASSEARVRYGYTF.

As to this clone: This clone may be a read error of a much larger clone one base away. The J gene is TRBJ1-1, the V gene TRBV3-1; no clear D gene. The germline V gene has CDR1 LGHDT and CDR2 YNNKEL (reference sequence). This CDR3 comprises 13 residues. The CDR3 bases are TGTGCCAACAGCCAAGGAAGAGGGACTGAAGCTTTCTTT. This gives the protein CANSQGRGTEAFF. The entire variable domain, with the rest obtained from reference TRBV3-1 and TRBJ1-1, is as follows: DTAVSQTPKYLVTQMGNDKSIKCEQNLGHDTMYWYKQDSKKFLKIMFSYNNKELIINETVPNRFSPKSPDKAHLNLHINSLELGDSAVYFCANSQGRGTEAFFGQGTRLTVV.

The J gene is TRBJ2-1, the V gene TRBV5-4, with 8 bases matching TRBD2. The CDR3 runs to 15 residues. Germline V gene data show CDR1 as SGHNT and CDR2 as YYREEE (reference sequence). The V segment lost 2 bases and the J segment 6 bases; nucleotides outside the gene matches: 7. CDR3 coding DNA: TGTGCCAGCAGCTTACGGGGGGGCCCGATCAATGAGCAGTTCTTC. Protein sequence: CASSLRGGPINEQFF.

This chain uses TRBV28 with TRBJ1-2; D gene unclear. The CDR3 extends over 12 amino acids. V shed 8 bases and J shed 4 bases, with 11 bases lying between them. CDR1 MDHEN and CDR2 SYDVKM come from the germline V gene. CDR3 protein: CASYRHLYGYTF. The CDR3 nucleotides are TGTGCCAGCTACCGCCACCTCTATGGCTACACCTTC.

J is TRBJ1-2 and V is TRBV6-2 or TRBV6-3; possibly TRBD1 for D (5 bases). V shed 7 bases and J shed 4 bases, with 13 bases lying between them. The germline V gene has CDR1 MNHEY and CDR2 SVGEGT. The CDR3 covers 13 residues. The CDR3 here is CASTSRGGYGYTF. The DNA for the CDR3 is TGTGCCAGCACTTCTCGGGGGGGCTATGGCTACACCTTC.